This T cell receptor (beta chain) was profiled in a study of cytomegalovirus exposure and HLA in healthy donors. Overall study results and limits: Later findings reportedly placed an Asian-associated ancestry cluster below the roughly 730-donor mean for N-insertions. TCR beta sequences numbering 15,000 to 20,000 were associated with HLA alleles at 0.05 false discovery rate in a later analysis. Later on, analysis showed that most CMV-associated TCR beta chains appeared to be HLA-restricted.

The PCR contained 60 Vbeta and 13 Jbeta primers. Sequencing was performed with immunoSEQ multiplex PCR; in TCRdb, only in-frame clones are kept and a portion is missing. The sample records around 130,000 clones, 65% to 90% being singletons. Germline lookup yields CDR1 SGHTA and CDR2 FQGTGA. CDR3 length: 13 residues. V trimming: 7 bases; J trimming: 2 bases; junction bases outside the gene matches: 1. On this clone: Its matching antigen is unknown.

The sequencing sample was made of PBMCs. This TCR was recovered from a girl aged 2-10 years in good health and CMV-seronegative. The gene calls are TRBV7-3 and TRBJ2-2; 7 nucleotides line up with TRBD2. CDR3 bases: TGTGCCAGCACTAGCGGAAACACCGGGGAGCTGTTTTTT. Its protein product is CASTSGNTGELFF.